Shown below are 3 T cell receptor beta chains from a single sample sequenced in a study of blood T cell repertoires in COVID-19. Repertoires were generated with immunoSEQ multiplex PCR, while TCRdb's copy carries only in-frame clones and drops some. Counted here are 200,000 to 250,000 clones, approximately 82% occurring once; the ten biggest clones make up less than 15%. Sequenced sample: peripheral blood. These receptors came from a woman aged 40 to 49 with acute or convalescent COVID-19.

The V gene is TRBV2, the J gene TRBJ2-7; 12 positions agree with TRBD1. CDR1 is SNHLY, CDR2 FYNNEI, per germline. The V and J ends lost 6 bases and 2 bases, in that order; junction bases with no gene match: 14. There are 18 residues in the CDR3. CDR3: CASRVTGTGGPSAYEQYF. Written as DNA, the CDR3 is TGTGCCAGCAGGGTAACCGGGACAGGGGGCCCGTCGGCCTACGAGCAGTACTTC.

The chain is built from TRBV5-1 and TRBJ2-5, with a tentative D call TRBD1 (5 bases). This CDR3 region has 13 residues. Germline assignment: CDR1 SGHRS and CDR2 YFSETQ. The V gene lost 6 bases and the J gene lost 4 bases, with 13 bases spanning the gap. The CDR3 DNA reads as TGCGCCAGCAAACGTACTCAGGGAGAGACCCAGTACTTC. Residues: CASKRTQGETQYF.

The V call is TRBV20-1, the J call TRBJ1-1; no definite D call. CDR1 and CDR2 from the germline V gene are DFQATT and SNEGSKA (reference sequence). V was pared by 5 bases and J by 7 bases, with 11 bases between. The CDR3 totals 11 residues. The CDR3 loop reads CSALRGGEAFF. The DNA for the CDR3 is TGCAGTGCTCTCCGCGGCGGTGAAGCTTTCTTT.